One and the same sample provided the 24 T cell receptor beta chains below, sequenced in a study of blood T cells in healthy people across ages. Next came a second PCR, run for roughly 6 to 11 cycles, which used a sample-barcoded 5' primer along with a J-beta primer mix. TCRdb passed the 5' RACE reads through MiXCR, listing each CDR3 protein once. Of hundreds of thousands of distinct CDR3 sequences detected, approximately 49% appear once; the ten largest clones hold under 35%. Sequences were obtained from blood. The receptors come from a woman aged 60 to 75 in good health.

The CDR3 loop reads CASSVPSGGDTQYF. CDR3 nucleotides: TGCGCCAGCAGCGTACCTAGCGGGGGAGATACGCAGTATTTT. The rearrangement links TRBV5-1 to TRBJ2-3, with 10 bases matching TRBD2. After removal of 4 bases from V and 5 bases from J, the junction contained 4 bases not matched to a gene. Germline V gene lookup returns CDR1 SGHRS and CDR2 YFSETQ. The CDR3 is made up of 14 amino acids.

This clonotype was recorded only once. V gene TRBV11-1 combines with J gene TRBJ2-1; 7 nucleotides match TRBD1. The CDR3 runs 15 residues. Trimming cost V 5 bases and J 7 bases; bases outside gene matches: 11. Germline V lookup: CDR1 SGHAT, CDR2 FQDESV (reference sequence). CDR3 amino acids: CASSARQGTENEQFF. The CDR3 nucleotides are TGTGCCAGCAGCGCCCGACAGGGAACCGAAAATGAGCAGTTCTTC.

CDR3: CASSLARGGLYGYTF. The CDR3 DNA reads as TGTGCCAGCAGCTTAGCGCGAGGGGGTCTCTATGGCTACACCTTC. V usage is TRBV7-2 and J usage is TRBJ1-2; D possibly corresponds to TRBD1 (6 bases). Per the germline V gene, CDR1 is SGHTA and CDR2 is FQGNSA. The CDR3 has 15 amino acids. V lost 0 bases and J 4 bases, leaving 12 bases between the germline ends.

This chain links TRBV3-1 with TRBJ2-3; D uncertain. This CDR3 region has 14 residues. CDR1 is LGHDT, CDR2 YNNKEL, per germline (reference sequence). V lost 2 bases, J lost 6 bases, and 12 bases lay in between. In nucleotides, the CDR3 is TGTGCCAGCAGCCAAAGAATAGTAGTCGATACGCAGTATTTT. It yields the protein CASSQRIVVDTQYF.

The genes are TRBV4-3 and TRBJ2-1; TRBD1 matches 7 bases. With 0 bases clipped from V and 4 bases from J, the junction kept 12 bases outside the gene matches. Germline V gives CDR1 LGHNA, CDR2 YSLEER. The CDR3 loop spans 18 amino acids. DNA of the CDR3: TGCGCCAGCAGCCAAGAAATCCAAGGGGGCGCGCTGTACAATGAGCAGTTCTTC. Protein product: CASSQEIQGGALYNEQFF.

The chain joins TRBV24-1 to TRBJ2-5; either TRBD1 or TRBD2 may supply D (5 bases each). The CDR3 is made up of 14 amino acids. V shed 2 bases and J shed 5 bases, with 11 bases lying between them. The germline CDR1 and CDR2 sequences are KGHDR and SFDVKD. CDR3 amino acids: CATSDSGTGETQYF. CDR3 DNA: TGTGCCACCAGTGATTCCGGGACGGGGGAGACCCAGTACTTC.

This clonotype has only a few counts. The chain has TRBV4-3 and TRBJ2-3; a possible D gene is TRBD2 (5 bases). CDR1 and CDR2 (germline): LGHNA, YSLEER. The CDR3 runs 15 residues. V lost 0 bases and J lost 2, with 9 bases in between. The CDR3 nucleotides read TGCGCCAGCAGCCAAGATAACGGGAACACAGATACGCAGTATTTT. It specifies CASSQDNGNTDTQYF.

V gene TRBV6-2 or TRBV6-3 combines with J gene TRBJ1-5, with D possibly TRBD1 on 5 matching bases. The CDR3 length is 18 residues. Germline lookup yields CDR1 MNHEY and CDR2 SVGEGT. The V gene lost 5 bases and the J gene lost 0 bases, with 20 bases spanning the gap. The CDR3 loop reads CASSQTWGSAFSNQPQHF. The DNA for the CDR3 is TGTGCCAGCAGTCAAACCTGGGGGTCGGCCTTTAGCAATCAGCCCCAGCATTTT.

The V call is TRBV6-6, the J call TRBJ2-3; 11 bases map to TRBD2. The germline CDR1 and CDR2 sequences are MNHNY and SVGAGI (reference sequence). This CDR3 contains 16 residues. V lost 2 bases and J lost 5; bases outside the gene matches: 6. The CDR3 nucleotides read TGTGCCAGCAGTTACCCACTAGCGGGAGAAGTAGATACGCAGTATTTT. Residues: CASSYPLAGEVDTQYF.

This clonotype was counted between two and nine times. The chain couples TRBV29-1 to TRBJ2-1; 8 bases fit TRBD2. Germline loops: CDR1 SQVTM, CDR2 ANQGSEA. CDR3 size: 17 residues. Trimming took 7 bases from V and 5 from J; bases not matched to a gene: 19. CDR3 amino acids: CSAHLTLVAGPHNEQFF. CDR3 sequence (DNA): TGCAGCGCCCATCTTACCCTAGTAGCGGGGCCACACAATGAGCAGTTCTTC.

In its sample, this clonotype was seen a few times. The CDR3 DNA is TGTGCCAGCAGCGCTCGCACAGGGGGCCAGGAGACCCAGTACTTC. The encoded protein is CASSARTGGQETQYF. The V call is TRBV7-2, the J call TRBJ2-5; 9 bases match TRBD1. Germline values: CDR1 SGHTA, CDR2 FQGNSA. The CDR3 is 15 residues long. The V and J ends lost 5 bases and 5 bases, in that order; junction bases with no gene match: 9.

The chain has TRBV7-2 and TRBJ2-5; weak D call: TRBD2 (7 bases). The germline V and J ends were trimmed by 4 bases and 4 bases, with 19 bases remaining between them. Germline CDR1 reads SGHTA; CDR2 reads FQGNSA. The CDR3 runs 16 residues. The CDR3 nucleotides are TGTGCCAGCAGCTCCACTGGCGGGGGCTTGGGAGAGACCCAGTACTTC. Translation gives CASSSTGGGLGETQYF.

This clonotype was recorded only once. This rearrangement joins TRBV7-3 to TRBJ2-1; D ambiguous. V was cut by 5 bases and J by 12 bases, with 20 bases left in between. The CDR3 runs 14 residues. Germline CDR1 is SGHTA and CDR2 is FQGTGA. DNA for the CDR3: TGTGCCAGCAGCACCGGGCCCAAAGGTTTTGGGCAGTTCTTC. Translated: CASSTGPKGFGQFF.

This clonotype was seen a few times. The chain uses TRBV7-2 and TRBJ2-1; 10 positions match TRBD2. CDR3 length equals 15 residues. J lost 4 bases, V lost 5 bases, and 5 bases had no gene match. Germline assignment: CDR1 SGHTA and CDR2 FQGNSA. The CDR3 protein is CASSPSSGRYNEQFF. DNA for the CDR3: TGTGCCAGCAGCCCCAGTAGCGGGAGGTACAATGAGCAGTTCTTC. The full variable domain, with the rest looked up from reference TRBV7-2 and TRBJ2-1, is GAGVSQSPSNKVTEKGKDVELRCDPISGHTALYWYRQSLGQGLEFLIYFQGNSAPDKSGLPSDRFSAERTGGSVSTLTIQRTQQEDSAVYLCASSPSSGRYNEQFFGPGTRLTVL.

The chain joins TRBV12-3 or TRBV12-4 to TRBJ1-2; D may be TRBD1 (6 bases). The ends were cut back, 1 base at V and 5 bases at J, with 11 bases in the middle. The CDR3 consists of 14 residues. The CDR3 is CASSLGGRGYGYTF. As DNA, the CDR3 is TGTGCCAGCAGTTTAGGTGGCAGGGGATATGGCTACACCTTC.

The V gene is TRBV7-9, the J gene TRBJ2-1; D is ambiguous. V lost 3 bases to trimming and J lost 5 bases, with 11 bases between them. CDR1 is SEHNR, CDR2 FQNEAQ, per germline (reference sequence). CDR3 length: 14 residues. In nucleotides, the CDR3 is TGTGCCAGCAGCTTGGCCCTACCCAACAATGAGCAGTTCTTC. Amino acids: CASSLALPNNEQFF.

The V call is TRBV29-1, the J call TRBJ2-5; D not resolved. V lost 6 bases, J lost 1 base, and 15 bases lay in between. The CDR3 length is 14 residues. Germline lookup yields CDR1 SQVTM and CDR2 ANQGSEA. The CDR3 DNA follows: TGCAGCGTAACGGGCCGCCTGCTCCAAGAGACCCAGTACTTC. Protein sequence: CSVTGRLLQETQYF. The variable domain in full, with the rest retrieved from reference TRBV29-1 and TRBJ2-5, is SAVISQKPSRDICQRGTSLTIQCQVDSQVTMMFWYRQQPGQSLTLIATANQGSEATYESGFVIDKFPISRPNLTFSTLTVSNMSPEDSSIYLCSVTGRLLQETQYFGPGTRLLVL.

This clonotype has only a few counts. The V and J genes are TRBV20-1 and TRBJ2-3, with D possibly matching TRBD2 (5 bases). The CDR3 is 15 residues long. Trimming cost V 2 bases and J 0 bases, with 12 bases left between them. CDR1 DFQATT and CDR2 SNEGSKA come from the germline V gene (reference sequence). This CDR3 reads CSARRRGSSTDTQYF. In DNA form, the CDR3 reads TGCAGTGCTAGACGTAGAGGGTCGAGCACAGATACGCAGTATTTT.

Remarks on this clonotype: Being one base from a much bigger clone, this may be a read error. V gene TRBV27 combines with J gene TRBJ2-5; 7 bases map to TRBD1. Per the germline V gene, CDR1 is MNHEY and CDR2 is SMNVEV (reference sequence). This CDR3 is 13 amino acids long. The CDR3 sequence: CASRRGPQEAQYF. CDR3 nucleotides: TGTGCCAGCCGAAGGGGGCCTCAAGAGGCCCAGTACTTC.

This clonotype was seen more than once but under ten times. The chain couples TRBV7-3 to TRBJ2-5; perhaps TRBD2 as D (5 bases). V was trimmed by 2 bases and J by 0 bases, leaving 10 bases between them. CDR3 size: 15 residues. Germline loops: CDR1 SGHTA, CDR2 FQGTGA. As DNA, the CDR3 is TGTGCCAGCAGCTTAGGTCGGACTCACCAAGAGACCCAGTACTTC. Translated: CASSLGRTHQETQYF.

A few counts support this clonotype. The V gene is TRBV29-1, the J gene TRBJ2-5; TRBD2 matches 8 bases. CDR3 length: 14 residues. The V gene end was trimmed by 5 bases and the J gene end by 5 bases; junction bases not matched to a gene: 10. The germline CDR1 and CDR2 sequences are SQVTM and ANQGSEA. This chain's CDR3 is CSVISGSGGETQYF. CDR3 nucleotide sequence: TGCAGCGTTATCTCAGGGTCGGGAGGGGAGACCCAGTACTTC.

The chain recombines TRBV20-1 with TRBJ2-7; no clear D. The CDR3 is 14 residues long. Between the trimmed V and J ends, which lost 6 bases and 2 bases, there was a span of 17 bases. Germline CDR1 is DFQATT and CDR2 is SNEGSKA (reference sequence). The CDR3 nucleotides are TGCAGTGCCGAAATCACCCCCTCCACCTACGAGCAGTACTTC. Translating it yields CSAEITPSTYEQYF.

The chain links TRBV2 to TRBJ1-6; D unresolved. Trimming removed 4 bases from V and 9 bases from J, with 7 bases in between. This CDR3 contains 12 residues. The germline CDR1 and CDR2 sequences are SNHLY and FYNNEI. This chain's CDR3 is CASSALFSPLHF. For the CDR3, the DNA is TGTGCCAGCAGTGCCCTCTTTTCACCCCTCCACTTT.

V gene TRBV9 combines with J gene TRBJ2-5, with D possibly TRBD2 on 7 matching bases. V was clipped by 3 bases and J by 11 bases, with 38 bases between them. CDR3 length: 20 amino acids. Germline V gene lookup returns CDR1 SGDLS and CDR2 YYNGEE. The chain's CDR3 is CASSAISQGRPRGTTDEQYF. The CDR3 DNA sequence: TGTGCCAGCAGCGCCATTAGTCAGGGCCGGCCGCGGGGGACAACAGATGAGCAGTACTTC.